This TCR beta chain comes out of a study of blood T cells in healthy people across ages. PCR was performed a second time for about 7 to 12 cycles using a sample-barcoded 5' primer and a J-beta primer mix. TCRdb reanalysed the 5' RACE reads using MiXCR and keeps one entry per CDR3 protein. Counted here are roughly 500,000 distinct CDR3 sequences, approximately 30% occurring once; the ten biggest clones make up 18%. This CDR3 spans 17 amino acids. V gave up 6 bases and J gave up 0 bases; unmatched junction bases: 12. The origin of this receptor is an older woman in good health. The V and J genes are TRBV12-3 or TRBV12-4 and TRBJ1-1, with 8 bases that match TRBD1. The sequenced sample was blood. The CDR3 DNA is TGTGCCAGCAGCGAAAGGCCAGGGGGCACCCTGAACACTGAAGCTTTCTTT. The encoded protein is CASSERPGGTLNTEAFF.